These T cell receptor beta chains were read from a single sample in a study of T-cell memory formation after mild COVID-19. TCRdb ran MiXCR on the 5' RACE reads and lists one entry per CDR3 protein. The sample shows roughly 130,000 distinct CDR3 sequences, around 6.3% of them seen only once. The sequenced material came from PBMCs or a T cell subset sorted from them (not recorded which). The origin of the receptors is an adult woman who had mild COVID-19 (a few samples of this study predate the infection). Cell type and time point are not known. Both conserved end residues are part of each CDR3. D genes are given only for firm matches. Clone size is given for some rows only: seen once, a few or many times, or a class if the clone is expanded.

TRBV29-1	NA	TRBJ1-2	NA	CSSGDPGDYGYTF	TGCAGCAGCGGGGACCCAGGCGACTATGGCTACACCTTC
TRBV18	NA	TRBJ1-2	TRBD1	CASSPPPSDRVRGYTF	TGTGCCAGCTCACCACCCCCCTCGGACAGGGTGAGAGGCTACACCTTC
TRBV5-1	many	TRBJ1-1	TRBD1	CASSKQGRLESEAFF	TGCGCCAGCAGCAAACAGGGGAGGTTGGAATCTGAAGCTTTCTTT
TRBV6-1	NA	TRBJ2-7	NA	CASSEPPSGKQYF	TGTGCCAGCAGTGAACCTCCGTCCGGCAAGCAGTACTTC
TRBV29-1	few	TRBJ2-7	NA	CSVLILTYEQYF	TGCAGCGTGCTAATACTAACCTACGAGCAGTACTTC
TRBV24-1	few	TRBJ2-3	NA	CATSGPSTDTQYF	TGTGCCACCAGTGGACCCAGCACAGATACGCAGTATTTT
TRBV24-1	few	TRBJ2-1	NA	CATSSVNGNEQFF	TGTGCCACCAGTTCCGTGAATGGCAATGAGCAGTTCTTC
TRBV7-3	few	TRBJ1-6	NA	CASSLTGGVINSPLHF	TGTGCCAGCAGCTTAACAGGAGGGGTAATCAATTCACCCCTCCACTTT
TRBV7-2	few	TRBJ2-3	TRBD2	CASSLRAGETDTQYF	TGTGCCAGCAGCTTAAGGGCGGGAGAGACAGATACGCAGTATTTT
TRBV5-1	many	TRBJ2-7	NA	CASSLEGNRYEQYF	TGCGCCAGCAGCTTGGAGGGGAACCGCTACGAGCAGTACTTC
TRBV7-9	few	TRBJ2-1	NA	CASSPGGGNEQFF	TGTGCCAGCAGCCCCGGGGGCGGAAATGAGCAGTTCTTC
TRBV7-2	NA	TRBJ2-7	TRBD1	CASSPQGQSVYEQYF	TGTGCCAGCAGCCCCCAGGGACAGTCGGTATACGAGCAGTACTTC
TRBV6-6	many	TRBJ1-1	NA	CASSLDGGTEAFF	TGTGCCAGCAGTTTGGACGGGGGGACCGAAGCTTTCTTT
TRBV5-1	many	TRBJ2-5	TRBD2	CASSFFLAGGQETQYF	TGCGCCAGCAGCTTTTTCCTAGCGGGGGGACAAGAGACCCAGTACTTC
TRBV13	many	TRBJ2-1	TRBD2	CASSSQRESYNEQFF	TGTGCCAGCAGCTCTCAGCGGGAGTCCTACAATGAGCAGTTCTTC
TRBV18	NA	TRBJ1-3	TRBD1	CASSPGQGRDTIYF	TGTGCCAGCTCACCAGGACAGGGTCGGGACACCATATATTTT
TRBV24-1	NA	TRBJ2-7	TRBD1	CATSDSQPGTGSYEQYF	TGTGCCACCAGTGATTCCCAACCCGGGACAGGGTCCTACGAGCAGTACTTC
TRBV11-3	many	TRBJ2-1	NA	CASSPSGDLYNEQFF	TGTGCCAGCAGCCCGTCGGGGGATCTCTACAATGAGCAGTTCTTC
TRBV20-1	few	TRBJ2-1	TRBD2	CSARDLKGYGLAGGRSSYNEQFF	TGCAGTGCTAGAGATTTGAAAGGGTACGGACTAGCGGGAGGGAGGAGCTCCTACAATGAGCAGTTCTTC
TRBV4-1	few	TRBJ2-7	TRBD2	CASSQGRDGGAYEQYF	TGCGCCAGCAGCCAAGGACGAGACGGGGGGGCCTACGAGCAGTACTTC
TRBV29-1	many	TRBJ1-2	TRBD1	CSVEDRGTGDGYTF	TGCAGCGTTGAAGATCGGGGGACAGGGGATGGCTACACCTTC
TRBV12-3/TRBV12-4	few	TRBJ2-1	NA	CASSPRGSGDNEQFF	TGTGCCAGCAGCCCGCGTGGGAGCGGAGACAATGAGCAGTTCTTC
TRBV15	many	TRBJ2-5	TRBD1	CATSREDRGTETQYF	TGTGCCACCAGCAGAGAGGACAGGGGCACAGAGACCCAGTACTTC
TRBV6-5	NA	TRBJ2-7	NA	CASSYGAEQYF	TGTGCCAGCAGTTACGGGGCCGAGCAGTACTTC
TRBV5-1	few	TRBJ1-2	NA	CASSLERGNYGYTF	TGCGCCAGCAGCTTGGAACGGGGGAACTATGGCTACACCTTC
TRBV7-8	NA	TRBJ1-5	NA	CASSLARGQNQPQHF	TGTGCCAGCAGCCTCGCCCGGGGCCAGAATCAGCCCCAGCATTTT
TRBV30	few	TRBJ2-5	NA	CAWTRGQGRRRGFLASQETQYF	TGTGCCTGGACCCGAGGTCAGGGACGCCGACGGGGATTCTTAGCCTCCCAAGAGACCCAGTACTTC